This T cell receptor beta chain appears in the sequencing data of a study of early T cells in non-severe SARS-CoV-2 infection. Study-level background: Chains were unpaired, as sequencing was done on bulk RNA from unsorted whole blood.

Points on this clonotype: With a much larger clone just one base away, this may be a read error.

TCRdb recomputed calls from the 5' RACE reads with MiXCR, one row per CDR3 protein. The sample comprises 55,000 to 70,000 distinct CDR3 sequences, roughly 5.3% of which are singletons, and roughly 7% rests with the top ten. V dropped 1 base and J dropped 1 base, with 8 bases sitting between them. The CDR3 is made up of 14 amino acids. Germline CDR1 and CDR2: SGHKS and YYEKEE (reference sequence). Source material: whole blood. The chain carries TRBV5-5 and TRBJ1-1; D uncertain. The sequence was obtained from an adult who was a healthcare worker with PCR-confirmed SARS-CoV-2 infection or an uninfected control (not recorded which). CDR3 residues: CASSLQWENTEAFF. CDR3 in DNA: TGTGCCAGCAGCTTGCAATGGGAGAACACTGAAGCTTTCTTT.